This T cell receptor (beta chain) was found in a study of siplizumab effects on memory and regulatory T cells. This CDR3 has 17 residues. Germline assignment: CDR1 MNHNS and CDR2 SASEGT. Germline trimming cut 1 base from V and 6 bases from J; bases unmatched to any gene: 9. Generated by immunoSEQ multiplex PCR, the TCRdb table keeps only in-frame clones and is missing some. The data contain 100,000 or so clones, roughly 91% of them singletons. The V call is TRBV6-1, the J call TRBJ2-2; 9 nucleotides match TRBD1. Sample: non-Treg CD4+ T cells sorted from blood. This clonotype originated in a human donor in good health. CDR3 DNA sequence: TGTGCCAGCAGTGAAGTACCGGGACAGGGTATCCCCGGGGAGCTGTTTTTT. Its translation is CASSEVPGQGIPGELFF.